This T cell receptor beta chain came from a study of blood T cell repertoires in COVID-19. Study-level background: The origin of the acute and convalescent COVID-19 samples was the United States, Italy and Spain.

Profiled with immunoSEQ multiplex PCR; TCRdb holds only in-frame clones, not every one. The sample yields about 330,000 clones, around nine tenths seen once. Donors in Cohort 3 counted as recovered after two negative PCRs, clearance, or symptom resolution. Germline lookup yields CDR1 SNHLY and CDR2 FYNNEI. Trimming took 8 bases from V and 8 from J; bases not matched to a gene: 8. The CDR3 is made up of 13 amino acids. This sequence was found in a man in his thirties or forties who had recovered from COVID-19. V and J are TRBV2 and TRBJ1-4; 7 nucleotides agree with TRBD1. Sequencing used PBMCs or T cells enriched from blood (not recorded which). The CDR3 DNA sequence: TGTGCCAGCGGGACCAGGGGGATCGAAAAACTGTTTTTT. It translates to CASGTRGIEKLFF.